This passage covers 7 T cell receptor beta chains from one sample sequenced in a study of control samples from healthy donors and cancer patients. Using immunoSEQ multiplex PCR, the repertoire was profiled, and TCRdb retains in-frame clones only, with some absent. The sample yields fewer than 500,000 clones, about 93% seen once. The specimen sequenced was PBMCs. These receptor sequences come from a man in his forties with head and neck cancer.

The chain is built from TRBV1 and TRBJ2-7; TRBD2, the D gene given by the table, was not confirmed from the DNA. TRBV1 corresponds to a pseudogene. The CDR3 has 19 amino acids. The chain's CDR3 is CTSSQDLLSGTSGSYEQYF. The CDR3 bases are TGCACCAGCAGCCAAGATCTTTTGTCAGGGACTAGCGGGAGTTACGAGCAGTACTTC.

The chain employs TRBV18 and TRBJ2-5, with unresolved D. This CDR3 has 15 amino acids. V lost 3 bases and J 5 bases, leaving 16 bases between the germline ends. Germline values: CDR1 KGHSH, CDR2 LQKENI. CDR3 coding DNA: TGTGCCAGCTCACCGTCGAGGTCAGGTTCGGAGACCCAGTACTTC. Amino acid sequence: CASSPSRSGSETQYF.

The chain carries TRBV2 and TRBJ1-4; D gene ambiguous. This CDR3 is 13 amino acids long. Germline values: CDR1 SNHLY, CDR2 FYNNEI. Between the trimmed V and J ends, which lost 2 bases and 5 bases, there was a span of 6 bases. CDR3 sequence: CASSEQGNEKLFF. The CDR3 DNA sequence: TGTGCCAGCAGTGAACAAGGGAATGAAAAACTGTTTTTT.

This sequence joins TRBV6-5 and TRBJ2-3; TRBD1 is a possible D gene (5 bases). The CDR3 sequence is 15 residues long. Germline lookup yields CDR1 MNHEY and CDR2 SVGAGI. Trimming stripped 6 bases from V and 0 bases from J, with 13 bases between. The CDR3 protein is CASSYDSTSTDTQYF. The CDR3 DNA is TGTGCCAGCAGCTACGACAGTACTAGCACAGATACGCAGTATTTT.

This chain connects TRBV28 to TRBJ1-1; D perhaps matches TRBD1 (5 bases). The V end was cut by 7 bases, the J end by 2 bases, with 11 bases between. Germline V lookup: CDR1 MDHEN, CDR2 SYDVKM. The CDR3 is 13 amino acids. In DNA, the CDR3 is TGTGCCAGCACGGGGGTAGTTAACACTGAAGCTTTCTTT. Translated, it gives CASTGVVNTEAFF.

This CDR3 is CASSYSTQGAFYPIEQYF. Here the CDR3 DNA reads TGTGCCAGCAGTTACTCAACCCAGGGAGCCTTCTATCCTATCGAGCAGTACTTC. The genes are TRBV6-2 or TRBV6-3 and TRBJ2-7, with D possibly called TRBD1 or TRBD2 (5 bases each). V lost 0 bases to trimming and J lost 6 bases, with 24 bases between them. The CDR3 consists of 18 residues. Germline V gives CDR1 MNHEY, CDR2 SVGEGT.

This chain links TRBV6-6 with TRBJ2-5; D ambiguous. CDR1 and CDR2 from the germline V gene are MNHNY and SVGAGI (reference sequence). The germline V and J ends were trimmed by 3 bases and 3 bases, with 5 bases remaining between them. CDR3 length equals 12 residues. CDR3 bases: TGTGCCAGCAGTTATCAGAAAGAGACCCAGTACTTC. Translation: CASSYQKETQYF.